The 2 T cell receptor beta chains below all came from one sample that was sequenced in a study of blood T cell repertoires in COVID-19. The data were produced by immunoSEQ multiplex PCR, yet TCRdb's version contains in-frame clones alone and is incomplete. The sample lists tens of thousands of clones; approximately 79% were seen once. The sequencing sample was made of peripheral blood. The source of these receptors is a woman over 75 with acute or convalescent COVID-19.

The V and J genes are TRBV20-1 and TRBJ2-3; 9 bases are a match to TRBD2. Germline V gene sequence: CDR1 DFQATT, CDR2 SNEGSKA (reference sequence). V shed 3 bases and J 6 bases; nucleotides not matched to a gene: 10. CDR3 length equals 15 residues. The CDR3 DNA reads TGCAGTGCTAGTCCTATTAGCGGGAGAACGGATACGCAGTATTTT. As protein: CSASPISGRTDTQYF.

The V and J genes are TRBV6-6 and TRBJ2-7; D may be TRBD2 (5 bases). Trimming took 5 bases from V and 6 from J, leaving 11 bases between them. This CDR3 contains 12 residues. The germline CDR1 and CDR2 sequences are MNHNY and SVGAGI (reference sequence). DNA of the CDR3: TGTGCCAGCAGTGCCCTAGAGGGCGAGCAGTACTTC. It translates to CASSALEGEQYF.